This passage covers 9 T cell receptor beta chains from one sample sequenced in a study of blood T cell repertoires in COVID-19. Profiling relied on immunoSEQ multiplex PCR, and the TCRdb table lists in-frame clones only, not all of them. The sample yields 200,000 or so clones, roughly four fifths seen once. The sample comprised peripheral blood. The receptors were sampled from a woman of 80 years or more with COVID-19, enrolled during active disease.

The chain couples TRBV19 to TRBJ1-3, with no clear D. Deletions cut 5 bases from V and 0 bases from J, with 8 bases between. The germline gives CDR1 LNHDA, CDR2 SQIVND (reference sequence). The CDR3 covers 14 residues. Here the CDR3 DNA reads TGTGCCAGTAGTGCCAGTTACTCTGGAAACACCATATATTTT. It codes for CASSASYSGNTIYF.

The V gene is TRBV10-3, the J gene TRBJ1-5; 7 bases map to TRBD1. Germline V gene lookup returns CDR1 ENHRY and CDR2 SYGVKD. The CDR3 sequence is 17 residues long. The J segment lost 5 bases and the V segment lost 3 bases, leaving 13 bases of the junction unmatched. The CDR3 nucleotides are TGTGCCATCAGTGACCCTTTGACAGGGACGAGGGATCAGCCCCAGCATTTT. Its protein product is CAISDPLTGTRDQPQHF.

The chain combines TRBV29-1 with TRBJ1-4, with 11 bases that match TRBD1. The CDR3 contains 13 residues. V shed 6 bases, J shed 8 bases, and the junction held 5 bases outside the gene matches. Germline CDR1 and CDR2: SQVTM and ANQGSEA. The CDR3 region has the DNA TGCAGCGTCGCGGGACAGGGGGGCGAAAAACTGTTTTTT. This sequence encodes CSVAGQGGEKLFF.

This rearrangement joins TRBV19 to TRBJ2-7; D might be TRBD1 (6 bases). The V end was cut by 6 bases, the J end by 2 bases, with 11 bases between. This CDR3 comprises 13 residues. CDR1 and CDR2 (germline): LNHDA, SQIVND (reference sequence). CDR3 in amino acids: CASRGRGAYEQYF. The CDR3 DNA reads as TGTGCCAGTAGGGGCAGGGGCGCCTACGAGCAGTACTTC. Supplemented by reference TRBV19 and TRBJ2-7, the full variable domain reads DGGITQSPKYLFRKEGQNVTLSCEQNLNHDAMYWYRQDPGQGLRLIYYSQIVNDFQKGDIAEGYSVSREKKESFPLTVTSAQKNPTAFYLCASRGRGAYEQYFGPGTRLTVT.

This chain joins TRBV7-9 and TRBJ2-5, with D uncertain. The CDR3 has 14 amino acids. V was pared by 5 bases and J by 0 bases, with 10 bases between. Germline assignment: CDR1 SEHNR and CDR2 FQNEAQ (reference sequence). CDR3 nucleotide sequence: TGTGCCAGCAGCCTAGACTCAAACCAAGAGACCCAGTACTTC. It encodes CASSLDSNQETQYF.

The V call is TRBV7-2, the J call TRBJ2-1; 12 nucleotides agree with TRBD2. Trimming cost V 1 base and J 4 bases; bases outside gene matches: 5. The CDR3 runs 17 residues. Germline values: CDR1 SGHTA, CDR2 FQGNSA. In DNA, the CDR3 is TGTGCCAGCAGCTTAGTTTGGACTAGCGGGGAGTACAATGAGCAGTTCTTC. Amino acids: CASSLVWTSGEYNEQFF.

This sequence joins TRBV19 and TRBJ1-3, with D perhaps TRBD1 (5 bases). The CDR3 consists of 13 residues. The ends were cut back, 6 bases at V and 3 bases at J, with 9 bases in the middle. The germline gives CDR1 LNHDA, CDR2 SQIVND (reference sequence). This chain's CDR3 is CASRQGFGNTIYF. The DNA for the CDR3 is TGTGCCAGTAGGCAGGGCTTTGGAAACACCATATATTTT.

This chain links TRBV9 with TRBJ2-2, with 9 positions matching TRBD2. V was pared by 7 bases and J by 1 base, with 5 bases of the junction left unmatched. The length of the CDR3 is 15 residues. The germline CDR1 and CDR2 sequences are SGDLS and YYNGEE. CDR3 nucleotides: TGTGCCAGCCAACGAGCGGGGGGGAACACCGGGGAGCTGTTTTTT. Translation: CASQRAGGNTGELFF.

This clone appeared a few times. V gene TRBV5-4 combines with J gene TRBJ1-2; tentatively, D is TRBD1 (6 bases). CDR1 SGHNT and CDR2 YYREEE come from the germline V gene (reference sequence). V lost 2 bases to trimming and J lost 3 bases, with 11 bases between them. The CDR3 has 14 residues. CDR3 DNA sequence: TGTGCCAGCAGCTTCTCACAGGGTTACTATGGCTACACCTTC. It codes for CASSFSQGYYGYTF.